This T cell receptor (beta chain) was identified in a study of cytomegalovirus exposure and HLA in healthy donors. The study's findings and limits: Reportedly, cytomegalovirus status was diagnosed with high sensitivity and specificity.

PCR amplification relied on 60 Vbeta primers (plus 13 Jbeta primers). Repertoires were generated with immunoSEQ multiplex PCR, while TCRdb's copy carries only in-frame clones and drops some. Of over 95,000 clones detected, 65% to 80% appear once; the ten largest clones hold approximately 11%. This CDR3 has 15 amino acids. Looked up from germline, CDR1 is MDHEN and CDR2 is SYDVKM. V was cut by 7 bases and J by 4 bases, with 14 bases left in between. There are a few counts of this clone. Antigen specificity is unknown. Whereas donors were nominally healthy upon sampling, unrecorded immune exposures were probable.

The chain carries TRBV28 and TRBJ2-6; D gene uncertain. Sample: PBMCs. The clonotype originates from a man aged 35-49 years in good health and CMV-seropositive. CDR3 protein: CASTTPENGANVLTF. CDR3 bases: TGTGCCAGCACCACCCCGGAGAACGGGGCCAACGTCCTGACTTTC.